This T cell receptor (beta chain) was sequenced during a study of cytomegalovirus exposure and HLA in healthy donors. This clone was seen only once. Germline lookup yields CDR1 LNHDA and CDR2 SQIVND (reference sequence). The junction had 3 bases not matched to a gene; V was cut back by 9 bases and J by 3 bases. The CDR3 totals 12 residues. It was with 60 Vbeta and 13 Jbeta primers that the PCR ran. Clones were sequenced by immunoSEQ multiplex PCR, and TCRdb holds only the in-frame ones, with some missing. The repertoire holds around 170,000 clones, around 80% seen once, with around 0.52% in the top ten.

The V and J genes are TRBV19 and TRBJ1-2; 8 positions match TRBD1. Specimen: PBMCs. This clonotype originated in a woman aged 45-65 years in good health and CMV-seronegative. CDR3 sequence reads: CASATGDYGYTF. DNA for the CDR3: TGTGCCAGCGCGACAGGGGACTATGGCTACACCTTC.